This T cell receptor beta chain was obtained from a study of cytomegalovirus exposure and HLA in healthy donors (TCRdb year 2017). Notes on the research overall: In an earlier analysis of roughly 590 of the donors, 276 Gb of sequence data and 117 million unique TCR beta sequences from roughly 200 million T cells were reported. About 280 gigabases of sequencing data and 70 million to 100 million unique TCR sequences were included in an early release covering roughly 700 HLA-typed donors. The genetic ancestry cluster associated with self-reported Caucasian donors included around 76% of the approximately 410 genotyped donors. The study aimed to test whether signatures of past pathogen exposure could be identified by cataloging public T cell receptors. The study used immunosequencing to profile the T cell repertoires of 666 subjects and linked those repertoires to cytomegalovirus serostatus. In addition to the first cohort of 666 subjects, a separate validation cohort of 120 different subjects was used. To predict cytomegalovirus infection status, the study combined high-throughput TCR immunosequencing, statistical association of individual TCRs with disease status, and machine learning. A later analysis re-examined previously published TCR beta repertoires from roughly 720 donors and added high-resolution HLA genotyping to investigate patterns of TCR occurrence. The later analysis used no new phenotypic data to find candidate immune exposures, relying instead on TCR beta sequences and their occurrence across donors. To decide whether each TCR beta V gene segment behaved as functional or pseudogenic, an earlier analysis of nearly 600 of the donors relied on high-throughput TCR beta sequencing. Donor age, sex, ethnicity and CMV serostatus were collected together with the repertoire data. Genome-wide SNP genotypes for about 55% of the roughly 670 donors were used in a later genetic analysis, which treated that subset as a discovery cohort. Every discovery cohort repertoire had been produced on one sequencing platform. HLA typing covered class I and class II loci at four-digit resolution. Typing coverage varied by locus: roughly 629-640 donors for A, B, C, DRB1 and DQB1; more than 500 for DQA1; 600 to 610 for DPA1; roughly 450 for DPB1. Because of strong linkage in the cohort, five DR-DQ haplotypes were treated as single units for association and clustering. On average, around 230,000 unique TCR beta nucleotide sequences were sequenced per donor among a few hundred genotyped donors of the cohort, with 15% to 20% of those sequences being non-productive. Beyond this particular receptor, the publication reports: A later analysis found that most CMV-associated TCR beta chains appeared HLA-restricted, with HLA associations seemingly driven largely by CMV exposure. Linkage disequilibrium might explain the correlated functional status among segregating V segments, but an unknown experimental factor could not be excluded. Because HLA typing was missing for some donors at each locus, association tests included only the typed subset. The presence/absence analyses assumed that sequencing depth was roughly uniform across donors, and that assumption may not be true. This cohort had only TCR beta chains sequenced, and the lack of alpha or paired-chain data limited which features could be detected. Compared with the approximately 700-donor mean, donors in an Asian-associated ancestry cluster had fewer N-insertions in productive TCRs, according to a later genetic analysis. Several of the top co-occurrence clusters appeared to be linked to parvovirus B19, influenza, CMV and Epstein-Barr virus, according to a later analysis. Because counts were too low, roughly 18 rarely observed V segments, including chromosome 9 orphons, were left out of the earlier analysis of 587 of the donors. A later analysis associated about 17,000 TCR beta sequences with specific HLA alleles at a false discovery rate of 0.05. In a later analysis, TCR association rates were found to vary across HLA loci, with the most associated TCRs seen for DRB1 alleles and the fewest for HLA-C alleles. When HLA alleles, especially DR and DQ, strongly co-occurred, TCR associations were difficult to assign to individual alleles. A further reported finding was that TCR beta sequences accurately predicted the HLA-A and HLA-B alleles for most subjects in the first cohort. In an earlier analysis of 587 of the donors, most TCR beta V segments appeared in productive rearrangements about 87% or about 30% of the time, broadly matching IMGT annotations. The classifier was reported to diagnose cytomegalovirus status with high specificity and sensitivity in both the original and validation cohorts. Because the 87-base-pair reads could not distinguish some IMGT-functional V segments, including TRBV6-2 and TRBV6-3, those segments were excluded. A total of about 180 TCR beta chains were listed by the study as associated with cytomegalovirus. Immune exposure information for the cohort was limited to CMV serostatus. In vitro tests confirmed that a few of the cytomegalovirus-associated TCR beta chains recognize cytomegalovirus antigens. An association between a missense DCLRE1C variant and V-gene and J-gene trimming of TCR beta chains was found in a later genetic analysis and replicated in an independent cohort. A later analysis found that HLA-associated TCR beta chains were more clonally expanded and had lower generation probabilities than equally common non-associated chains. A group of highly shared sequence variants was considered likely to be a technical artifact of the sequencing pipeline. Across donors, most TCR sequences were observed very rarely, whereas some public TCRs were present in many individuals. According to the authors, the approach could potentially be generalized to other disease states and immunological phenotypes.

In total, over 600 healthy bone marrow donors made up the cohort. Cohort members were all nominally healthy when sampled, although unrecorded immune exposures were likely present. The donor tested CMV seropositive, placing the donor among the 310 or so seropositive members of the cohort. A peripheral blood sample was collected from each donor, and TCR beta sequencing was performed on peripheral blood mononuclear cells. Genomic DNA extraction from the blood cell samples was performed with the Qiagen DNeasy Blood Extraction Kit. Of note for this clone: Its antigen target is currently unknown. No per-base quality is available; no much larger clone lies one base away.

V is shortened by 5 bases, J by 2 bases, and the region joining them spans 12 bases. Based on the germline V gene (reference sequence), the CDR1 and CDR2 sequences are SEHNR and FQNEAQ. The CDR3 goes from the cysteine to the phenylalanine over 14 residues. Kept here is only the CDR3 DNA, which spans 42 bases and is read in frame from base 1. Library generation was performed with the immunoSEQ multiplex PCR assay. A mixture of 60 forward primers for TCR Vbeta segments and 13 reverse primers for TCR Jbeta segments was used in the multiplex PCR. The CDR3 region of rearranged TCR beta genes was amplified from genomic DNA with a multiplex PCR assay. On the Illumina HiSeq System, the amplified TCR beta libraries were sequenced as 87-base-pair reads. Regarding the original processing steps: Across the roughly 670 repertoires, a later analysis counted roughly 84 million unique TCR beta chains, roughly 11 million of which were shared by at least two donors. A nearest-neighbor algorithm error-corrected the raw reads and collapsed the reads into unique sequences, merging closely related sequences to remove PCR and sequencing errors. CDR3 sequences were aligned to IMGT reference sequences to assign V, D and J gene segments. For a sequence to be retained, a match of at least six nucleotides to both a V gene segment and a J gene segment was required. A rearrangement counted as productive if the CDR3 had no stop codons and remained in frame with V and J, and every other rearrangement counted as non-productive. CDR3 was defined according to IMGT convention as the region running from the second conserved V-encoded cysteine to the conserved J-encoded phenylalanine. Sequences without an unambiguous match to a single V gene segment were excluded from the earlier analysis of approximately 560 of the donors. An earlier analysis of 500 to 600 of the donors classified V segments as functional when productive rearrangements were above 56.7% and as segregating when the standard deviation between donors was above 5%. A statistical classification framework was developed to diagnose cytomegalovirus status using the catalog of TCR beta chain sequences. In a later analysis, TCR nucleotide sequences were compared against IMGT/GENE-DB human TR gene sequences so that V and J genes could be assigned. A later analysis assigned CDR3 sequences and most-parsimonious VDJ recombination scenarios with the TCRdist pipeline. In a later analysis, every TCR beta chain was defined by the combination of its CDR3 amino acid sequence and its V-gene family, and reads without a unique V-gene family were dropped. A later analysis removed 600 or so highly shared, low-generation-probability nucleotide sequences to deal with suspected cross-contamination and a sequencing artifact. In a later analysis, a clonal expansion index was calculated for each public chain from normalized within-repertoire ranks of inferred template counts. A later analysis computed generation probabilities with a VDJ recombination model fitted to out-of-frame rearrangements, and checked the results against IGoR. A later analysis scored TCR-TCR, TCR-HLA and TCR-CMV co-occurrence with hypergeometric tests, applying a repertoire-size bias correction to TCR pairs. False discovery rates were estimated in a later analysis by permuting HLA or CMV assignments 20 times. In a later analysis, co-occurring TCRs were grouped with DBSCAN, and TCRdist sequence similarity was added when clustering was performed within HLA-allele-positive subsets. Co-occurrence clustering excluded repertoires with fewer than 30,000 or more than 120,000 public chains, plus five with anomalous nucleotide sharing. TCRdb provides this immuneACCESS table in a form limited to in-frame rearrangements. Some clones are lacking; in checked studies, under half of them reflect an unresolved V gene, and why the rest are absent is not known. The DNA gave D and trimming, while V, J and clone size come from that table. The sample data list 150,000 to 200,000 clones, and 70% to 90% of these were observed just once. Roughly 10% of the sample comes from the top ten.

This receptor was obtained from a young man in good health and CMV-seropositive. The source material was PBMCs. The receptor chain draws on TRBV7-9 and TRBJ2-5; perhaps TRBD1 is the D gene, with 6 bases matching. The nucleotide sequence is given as TGTGCCAGCAGCCCCGGGACAAGACAAGAGACCCAGTACTTC. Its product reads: CASSPGTRQETQYF.